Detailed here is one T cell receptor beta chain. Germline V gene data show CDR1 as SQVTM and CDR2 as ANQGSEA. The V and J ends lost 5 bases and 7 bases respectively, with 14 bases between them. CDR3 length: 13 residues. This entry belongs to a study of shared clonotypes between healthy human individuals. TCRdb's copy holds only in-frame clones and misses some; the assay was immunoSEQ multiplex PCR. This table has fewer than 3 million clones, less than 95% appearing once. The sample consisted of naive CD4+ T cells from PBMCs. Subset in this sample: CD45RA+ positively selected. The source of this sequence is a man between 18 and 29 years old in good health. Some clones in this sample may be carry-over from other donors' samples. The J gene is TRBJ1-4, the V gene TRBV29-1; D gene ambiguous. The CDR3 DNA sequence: TGCAGCGTTTTTTCGGTATGGAGTGAAAAACTGTTTTTT. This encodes CSVFSVWSEKLFF.